What follows describes a single T cell receptor beta chain. The antigen is undetermined. These data come from a study of cytomegalovirus exposure and HLA in healthy donors. PCR primers comprised 60 Vbeta and 13 Jbeta primers. Sequencing was performed with immunoSEQ multiplex PCR; in TCRdb, only in-frame clones are kept and a portion is missing. The table has about 170,000 clones, over 60% seen once; the top ten hold less than 0.9%. General study results and limits: Cytomegalovirus association was listed for approximately 160 TCR beta chains. Most TCR sequences proved rare, with some public TCRs found in many donors.

The V end lost 8 bases, the J end lost 1 base, and 11 bases lay between the germline ends. The CDR3 loop spans 13 amino acids. The germline V gene has CDR1 MGHDK and CDR2 SYGVNS. The source of this sequence is a female donor in good health and CMV-seronegative. The sequencing sample was made of PBMCs. The chain is built from TRBV25-1 and TRBJ1-2, with D possibly matching TRBD1 (5 bases). CDR3 in DNA: TGTGCCAGCCGACGTCAGGGTAACTATGGCTACACCTTC. It specifies CASRRQGNYGYTF.